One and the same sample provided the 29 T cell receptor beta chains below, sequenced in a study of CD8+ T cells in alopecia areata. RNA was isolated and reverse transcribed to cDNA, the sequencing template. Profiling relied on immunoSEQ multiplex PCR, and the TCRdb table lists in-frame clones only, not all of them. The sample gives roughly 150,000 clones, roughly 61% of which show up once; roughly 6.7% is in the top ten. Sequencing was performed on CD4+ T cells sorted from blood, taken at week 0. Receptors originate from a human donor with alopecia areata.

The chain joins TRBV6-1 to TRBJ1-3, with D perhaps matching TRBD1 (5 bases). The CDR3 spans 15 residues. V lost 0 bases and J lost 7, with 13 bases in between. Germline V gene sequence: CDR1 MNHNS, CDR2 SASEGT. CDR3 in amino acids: CASSEASTGRNTIYF. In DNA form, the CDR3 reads TGTGCCAGCAGTGAAGCTTCCACAGGTCGGAACACCATATATTTT.

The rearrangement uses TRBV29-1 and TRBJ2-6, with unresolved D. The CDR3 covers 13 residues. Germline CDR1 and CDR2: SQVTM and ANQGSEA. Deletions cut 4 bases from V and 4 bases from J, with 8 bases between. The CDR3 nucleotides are TGCAGCGTTGGTAAGGTAGGGGCCAACGTCCTGACTTTC. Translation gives CSVGKVGANVLTF. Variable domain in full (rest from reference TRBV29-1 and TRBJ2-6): SAVISQKPSRDICQRGTSLTIQCQVDSQVTMMFWYRQQPGQSLTLIATANQGSEATYESGFVIDKFPISRPNLTFSTLTVSNMSPEDSSIYLCSVGKVGANVLTFGAGSRLTVL.

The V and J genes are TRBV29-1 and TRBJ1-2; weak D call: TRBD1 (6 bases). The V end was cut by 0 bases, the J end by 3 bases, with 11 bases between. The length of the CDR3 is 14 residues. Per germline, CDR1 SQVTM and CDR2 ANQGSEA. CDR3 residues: CSVEDSGQYYGYTF. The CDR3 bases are TGCAGCGTTGAAGATTCTGGACAGTACTATGGCTACACCTTC.

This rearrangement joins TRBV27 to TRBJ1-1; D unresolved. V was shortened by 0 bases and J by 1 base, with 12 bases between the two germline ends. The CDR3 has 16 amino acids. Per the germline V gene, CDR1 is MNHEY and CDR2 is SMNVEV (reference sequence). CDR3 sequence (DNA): TGTGCCAGCAGTTTATCCCTCTGGAACGGGAACACTGAAGCTTTCTTT. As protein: CASSLSLWNGNTEAFF.

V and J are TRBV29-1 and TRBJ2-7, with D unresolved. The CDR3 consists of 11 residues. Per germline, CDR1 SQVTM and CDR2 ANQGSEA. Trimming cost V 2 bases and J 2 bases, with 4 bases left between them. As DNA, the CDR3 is TGCAGCGTTGAAAGAGCCTACGAGCAGTACTTC. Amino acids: CSVERAYEQYF.

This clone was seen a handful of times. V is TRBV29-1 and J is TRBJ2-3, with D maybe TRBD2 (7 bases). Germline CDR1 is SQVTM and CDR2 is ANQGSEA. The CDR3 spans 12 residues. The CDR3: CTTRGGHDTQYF. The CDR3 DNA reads TGCACCACAAGGGGGGGGCACGATACGCAGTATTTT.

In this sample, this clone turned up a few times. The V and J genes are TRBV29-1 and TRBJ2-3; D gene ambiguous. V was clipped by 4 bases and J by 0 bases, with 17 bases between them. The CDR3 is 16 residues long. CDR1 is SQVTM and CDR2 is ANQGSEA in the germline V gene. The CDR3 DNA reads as TGCAGCGTTGGGCTCCCAGTCCTACCGAGCACAGATACGCAGTATTTT. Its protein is CSVGLPVLPSTDTQYF.

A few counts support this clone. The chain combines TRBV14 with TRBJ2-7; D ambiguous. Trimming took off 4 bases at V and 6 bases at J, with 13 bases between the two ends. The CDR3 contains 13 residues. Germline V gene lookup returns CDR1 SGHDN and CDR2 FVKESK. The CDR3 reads CASSLQSRSEQYF. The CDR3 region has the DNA TGTGCCAGCAGCCTCCAGAGTCGGTCCGAGCAGTACTTC. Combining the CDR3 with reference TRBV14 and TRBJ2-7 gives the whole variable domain EAGVTQFPSHSVIEKGQTVTLRCDPISGHDNLYWYRRVMGKEIKFLLHFVKESKQDESGMPNNRFLAERTGGTYSTLKVQPAELEDSGVYFCASSLQSRSEQYFGPGTRLTVT.

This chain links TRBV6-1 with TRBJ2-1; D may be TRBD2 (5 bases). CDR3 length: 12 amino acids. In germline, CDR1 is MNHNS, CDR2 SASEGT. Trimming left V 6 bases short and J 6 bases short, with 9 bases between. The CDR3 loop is CASSGLVNEQFF. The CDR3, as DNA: TGTGCCAGCAGCGGACTTGTCAATGAGCAGTTCTTC.

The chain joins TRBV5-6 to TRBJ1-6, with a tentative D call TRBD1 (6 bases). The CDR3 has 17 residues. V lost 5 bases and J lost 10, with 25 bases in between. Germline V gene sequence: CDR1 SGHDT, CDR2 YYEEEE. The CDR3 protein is CASSSDGGAGGRSPLHF. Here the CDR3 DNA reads TGTGCCAGCAGTTCTGACGGGGGGGCCGGTGGAAGGTCACCCCTCCACTTT.

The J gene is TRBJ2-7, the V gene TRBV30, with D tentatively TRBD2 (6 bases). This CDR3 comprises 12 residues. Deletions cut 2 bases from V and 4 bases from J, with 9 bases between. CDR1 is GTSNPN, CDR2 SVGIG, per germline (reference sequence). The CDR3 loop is CAWSRRGYEQYF. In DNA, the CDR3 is TGTGCCTGGAGTCGCCGGGGGTACGAGCAGTACTTC.

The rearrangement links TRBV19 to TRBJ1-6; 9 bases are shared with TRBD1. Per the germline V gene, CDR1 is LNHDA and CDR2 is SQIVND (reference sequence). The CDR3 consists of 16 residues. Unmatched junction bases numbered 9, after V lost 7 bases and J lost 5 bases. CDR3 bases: TGTGCCAGTACCCCACAGGGGGCCGGCGATAATTCACCCCTCCACTTT. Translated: CASTPQGAGDNSPLHF.

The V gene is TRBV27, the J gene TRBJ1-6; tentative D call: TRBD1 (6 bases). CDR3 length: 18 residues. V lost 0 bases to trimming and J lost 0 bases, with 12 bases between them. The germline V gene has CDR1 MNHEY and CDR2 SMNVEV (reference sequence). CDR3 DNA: TGTGCCAGCAGTTTATCGGGACACCAGAGCTCCTATAATTCACCCCTCCACTTT. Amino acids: CASSLSGHQSSYNSPLHF.

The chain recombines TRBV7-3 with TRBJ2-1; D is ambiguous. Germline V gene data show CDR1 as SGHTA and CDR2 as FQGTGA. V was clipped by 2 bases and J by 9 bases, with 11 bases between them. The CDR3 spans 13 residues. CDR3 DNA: TGTGCCAGCAGCTTACAAAGTATCGGTGAGCAGTTCTTC. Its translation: CASSLQSIGEQFF.

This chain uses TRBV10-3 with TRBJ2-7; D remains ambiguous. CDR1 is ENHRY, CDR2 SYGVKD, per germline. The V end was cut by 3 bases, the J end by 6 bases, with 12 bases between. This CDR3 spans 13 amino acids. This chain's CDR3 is CAISELMGSEQYF. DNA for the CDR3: TGTGCCATCAGTGAATTAATGGGATCCGAGCAGTACTTC.

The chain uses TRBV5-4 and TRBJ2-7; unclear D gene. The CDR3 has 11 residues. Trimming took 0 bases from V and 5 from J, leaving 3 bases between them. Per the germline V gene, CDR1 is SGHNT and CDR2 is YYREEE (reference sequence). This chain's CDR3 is CASSLEDEQYF. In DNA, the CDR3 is TGTGCCAGCAGCTTGGAGGACGAGCAGTACTTC.

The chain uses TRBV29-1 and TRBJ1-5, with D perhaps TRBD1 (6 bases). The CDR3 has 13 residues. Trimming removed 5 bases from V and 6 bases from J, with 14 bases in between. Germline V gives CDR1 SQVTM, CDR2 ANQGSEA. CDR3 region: CSVREQGGQPQHF. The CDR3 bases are TGCAGCGTTCGTGAACAGGGAGGTCAGCCCCAGCATTTT.

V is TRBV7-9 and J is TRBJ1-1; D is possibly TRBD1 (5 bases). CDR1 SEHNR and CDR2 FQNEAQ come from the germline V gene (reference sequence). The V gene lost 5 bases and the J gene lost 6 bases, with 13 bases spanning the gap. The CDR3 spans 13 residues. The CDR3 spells CASSPVGGAEAFF. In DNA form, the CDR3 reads TGTGCCAGCAGCCCAGTTGGGGGGGCTGAAGCTTTCTTT.

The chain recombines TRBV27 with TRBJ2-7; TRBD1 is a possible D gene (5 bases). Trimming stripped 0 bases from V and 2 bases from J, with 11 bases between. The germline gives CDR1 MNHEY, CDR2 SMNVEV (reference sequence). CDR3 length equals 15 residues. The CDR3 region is CASSLSSPGPYEQYF. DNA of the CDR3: TGTGCCAGCAGTTTATCGAGTCCAGGGCCCTACGAGCAGTACTTC.

CDR3 protein: CASSLAGTGIQFF. The CDR3 DNA follows: TGTGCCAGCAGCTTAGCTGGGACAGGAATCCAGTTCTTC. The rearrangement links TRBV7-9 to TRBJ2-1; 8 positions agree with TRBD1. This CDR3 has 13 residues. Germline loops: CDR1 SEHNR, CDR2 FQNEAQ (reference sequence). V was clipped by 0 bases and J by 13 bases; unmatched bases: 5.

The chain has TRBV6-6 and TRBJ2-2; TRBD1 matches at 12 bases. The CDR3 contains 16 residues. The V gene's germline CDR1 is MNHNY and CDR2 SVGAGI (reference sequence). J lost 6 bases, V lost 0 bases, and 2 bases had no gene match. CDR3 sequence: CASSYSGQGASGELFF. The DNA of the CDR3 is TGTGCCAGCAGTTACTCGGGACAGGGGGCGTCCGGGGAGCTGTTTTTT.

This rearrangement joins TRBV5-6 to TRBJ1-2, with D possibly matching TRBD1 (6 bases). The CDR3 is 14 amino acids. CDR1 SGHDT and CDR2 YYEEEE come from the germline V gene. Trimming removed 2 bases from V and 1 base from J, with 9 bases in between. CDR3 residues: CASSFGGDNYGYTF. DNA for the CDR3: TGTGCCAGCAGCTTTGGGGGCGATAACTATGGCTACACCTTC.

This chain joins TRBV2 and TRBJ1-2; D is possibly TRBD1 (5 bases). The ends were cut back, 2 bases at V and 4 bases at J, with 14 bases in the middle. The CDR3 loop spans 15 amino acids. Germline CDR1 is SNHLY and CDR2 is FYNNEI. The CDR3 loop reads CASSESIPGSYGYTF. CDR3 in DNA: TGTGCCAGCAGTGAATCAATACCAGGGAGCTATGGCTACACCTTC.

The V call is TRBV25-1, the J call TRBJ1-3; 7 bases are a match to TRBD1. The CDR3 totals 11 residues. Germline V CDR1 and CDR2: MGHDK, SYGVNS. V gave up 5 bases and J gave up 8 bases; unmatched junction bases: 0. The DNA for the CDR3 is TGTGCCAGCAGTCAGGGGGACACCATATATTTT. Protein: CASSQGDTIYF.

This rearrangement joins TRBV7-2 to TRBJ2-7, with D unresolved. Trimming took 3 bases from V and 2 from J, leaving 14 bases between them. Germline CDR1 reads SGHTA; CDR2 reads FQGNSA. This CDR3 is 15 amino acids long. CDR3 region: CASSFLPDLPYEQYF. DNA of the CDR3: TGTGCCAGCAGCTTCTTGCCAGACCTACCCTACGAGCAGTACTTC.

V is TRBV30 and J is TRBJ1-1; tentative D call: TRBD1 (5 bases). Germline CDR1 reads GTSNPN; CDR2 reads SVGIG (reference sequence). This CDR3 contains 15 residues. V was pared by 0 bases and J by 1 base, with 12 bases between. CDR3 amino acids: CAWSVLGQGNTEAFF. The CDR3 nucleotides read TGTGCCTGGAGTGTCCTGGGGCAGGGGAACACTGAAGCTTTCTTT.

CDR3 residues: CASSFGTGGEKLFF. CDR3 coding DNA: TGTGCCAGCAGCTTCGGGACAGGGGGCGAAAAACTGTTTTTT. The chain employs TRBV7-2 and TRBJ1-4; 12 bases are shared with TRBD1. CDR1 is SGHTA, CDR2 FQGNSA, per germline. CDR3 length: 14 amino acids. J was trimmed by 8 bases and V by 3 bases; bases with no gene match: 1.

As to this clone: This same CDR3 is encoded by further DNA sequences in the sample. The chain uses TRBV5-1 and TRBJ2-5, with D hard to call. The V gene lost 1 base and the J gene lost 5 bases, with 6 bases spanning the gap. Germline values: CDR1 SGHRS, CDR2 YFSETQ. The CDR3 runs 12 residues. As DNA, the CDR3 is TGCGCCAGCAGCTTGATTGGGGAGACCCAGTACTTC. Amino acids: CASSLIGETQYF.

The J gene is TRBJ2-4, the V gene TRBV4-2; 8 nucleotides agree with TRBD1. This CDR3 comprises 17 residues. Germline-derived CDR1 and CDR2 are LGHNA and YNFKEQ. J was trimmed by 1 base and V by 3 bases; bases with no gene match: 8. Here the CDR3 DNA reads TGTGCCAGCAGCCAGCTCCTCAGGGGGCTGGCCAAAAACATTCAGTACTTC. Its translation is CASSQLLRGLAKNIQYF.